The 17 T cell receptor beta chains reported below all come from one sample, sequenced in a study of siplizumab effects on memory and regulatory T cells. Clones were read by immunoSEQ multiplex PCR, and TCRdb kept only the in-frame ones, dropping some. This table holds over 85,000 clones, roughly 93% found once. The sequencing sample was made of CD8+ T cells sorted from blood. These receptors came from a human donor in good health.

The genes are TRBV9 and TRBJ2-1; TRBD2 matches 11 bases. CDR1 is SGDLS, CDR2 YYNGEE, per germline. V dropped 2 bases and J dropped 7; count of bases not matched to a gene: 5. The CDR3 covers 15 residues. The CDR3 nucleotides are TGTGCCAGCAGCGTTAGCGGGAGGGAGATGAATGAGCAGTTCTTC. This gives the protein CASSVSGREMNEQFF.

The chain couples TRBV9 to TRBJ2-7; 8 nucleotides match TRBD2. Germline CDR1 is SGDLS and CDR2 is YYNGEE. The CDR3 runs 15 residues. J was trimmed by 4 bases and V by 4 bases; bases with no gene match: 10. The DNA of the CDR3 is TGTGCCAGCAGCCCCCGGATTAGCGGGACATACGAGCAGTACTTC. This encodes CASSPRISGTYEQYF.

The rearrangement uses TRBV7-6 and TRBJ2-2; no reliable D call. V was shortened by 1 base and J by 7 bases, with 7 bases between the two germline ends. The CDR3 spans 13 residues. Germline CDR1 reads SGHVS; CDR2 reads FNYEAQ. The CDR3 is CASSLGGRGELFF. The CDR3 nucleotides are TGTGCCAGCAGCTTAGGTGGGCGCGGGGAGCTGTTTTTT.

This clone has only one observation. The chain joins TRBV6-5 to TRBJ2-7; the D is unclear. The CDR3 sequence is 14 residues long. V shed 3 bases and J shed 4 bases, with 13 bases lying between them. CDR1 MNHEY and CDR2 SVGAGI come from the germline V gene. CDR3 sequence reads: CASSYYDLPYEQYF. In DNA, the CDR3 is TGTGCCAGCAGTTATTATGACTTGCCATACGAGCAGTACTTC.

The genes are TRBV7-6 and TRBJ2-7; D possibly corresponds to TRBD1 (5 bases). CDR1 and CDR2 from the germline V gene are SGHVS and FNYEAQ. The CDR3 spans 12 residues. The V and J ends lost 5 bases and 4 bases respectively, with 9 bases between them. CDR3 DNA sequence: TGTGCCAGCAGCGCCGCAGGGTACGAGCAGTACTTC. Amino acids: CASSAAGYEQYF.

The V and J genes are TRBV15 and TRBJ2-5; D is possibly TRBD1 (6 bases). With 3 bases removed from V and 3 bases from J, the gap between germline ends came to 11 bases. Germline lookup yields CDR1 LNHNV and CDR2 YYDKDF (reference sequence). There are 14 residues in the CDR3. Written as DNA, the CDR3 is TGTGCCACCAGCAGGGGGGCAGGCGAAGAGACCCAGTACTTC. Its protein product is CATSRGAGEETQYF.

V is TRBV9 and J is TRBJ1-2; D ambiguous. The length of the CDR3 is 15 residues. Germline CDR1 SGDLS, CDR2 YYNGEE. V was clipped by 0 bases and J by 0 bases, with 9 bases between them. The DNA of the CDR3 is TGTGCCAGCAGCGTAGGGGTCGGTTCTAACTATGGCTACACCTTC. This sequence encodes CASSVGVGSNYGYTF.

Here the CDR3 DNA reads TGTGCCAGCAGCTTAGGCTCGGGAGGGATCTACAATGAGCAGTTCTTC. It encodes CASSLGSGGIYNEQFF. This sequence joins TRBV7-9 and TRBJ2-1, with 8 bases aligning to TRBD2. The ends lost 1 base at V and 3 bases at J; junction bases unmatched: 5. Germline assignment: CDR1 SEHNR and CDR2 FQNEAQ (reference sequence). The CDR3 is 16 amino acids.

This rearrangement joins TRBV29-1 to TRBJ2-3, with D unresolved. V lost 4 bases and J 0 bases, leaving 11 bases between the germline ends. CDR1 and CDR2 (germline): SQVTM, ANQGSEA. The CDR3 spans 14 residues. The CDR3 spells CSVVTAASTDTQYF. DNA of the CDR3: TGCAGCGTTGTGACGGCGGCTAGCACAGATACGCAGTATTTT.

CDR3 protein: CASSLVASGIGETQYF. CDR3 sequence (DNA): TGTGCCAGCAGCTTAGTTGCTAGCGGGATAGGAGAGACCCAGTACTTC. The rearrangement links TRBV7-6 to TRBJ2-5, with 9 bases aligning to TRBD2. Germline CDR1 is SGHVS and CDR2 is FNYEAQ. The CDR3 is 16 amino acids. The V segment lost 1 base and the J segment 4 bases; nucleotides outside the gene matches: 7.

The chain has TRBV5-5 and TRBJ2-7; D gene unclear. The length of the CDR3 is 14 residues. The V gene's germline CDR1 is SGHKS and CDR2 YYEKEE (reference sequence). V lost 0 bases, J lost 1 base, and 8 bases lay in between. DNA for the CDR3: TGTGCCAGCAGCTTGGGTACAGCGTCCTACGAGCAGTACTTC. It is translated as CASSLGTASYEQYF.

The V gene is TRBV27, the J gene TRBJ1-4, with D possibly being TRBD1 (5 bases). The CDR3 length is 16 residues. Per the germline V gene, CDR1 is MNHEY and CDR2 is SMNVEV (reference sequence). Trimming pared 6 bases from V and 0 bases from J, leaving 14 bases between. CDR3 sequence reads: CASRSGTQATNEKLFF. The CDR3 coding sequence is TGTGCCAGCAGATCCGGGACCCAGGCAACTAATGAAAAACTGTTTTTT.

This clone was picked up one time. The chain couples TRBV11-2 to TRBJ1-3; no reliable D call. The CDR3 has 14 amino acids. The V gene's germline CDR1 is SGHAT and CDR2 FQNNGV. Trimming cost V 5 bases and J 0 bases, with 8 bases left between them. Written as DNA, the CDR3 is TGTGCCAGCAGCGGACCGAACTCTGGAAACACCATATATTTT. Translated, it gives CASSGPNSGNTIYF.

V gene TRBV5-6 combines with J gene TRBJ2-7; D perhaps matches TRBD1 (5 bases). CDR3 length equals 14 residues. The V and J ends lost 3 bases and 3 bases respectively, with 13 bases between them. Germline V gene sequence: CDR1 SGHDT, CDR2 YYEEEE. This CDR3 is CASSWGAGHYEQYF. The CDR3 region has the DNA TGTGCCAGCAGCTGGGGCGCAGGCCACTACGAGCAGTACTTC.

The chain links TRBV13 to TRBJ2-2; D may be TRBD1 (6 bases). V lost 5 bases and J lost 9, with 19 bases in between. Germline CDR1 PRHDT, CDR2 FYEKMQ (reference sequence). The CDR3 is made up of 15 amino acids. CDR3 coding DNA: TGTGCCAGCAGCAACCGGGACACCCTCTCCCGGGAGCTGTTTTTT. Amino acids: CASSNRDTLSRELFF. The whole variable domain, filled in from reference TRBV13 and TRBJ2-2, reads AAGVIQSPRHLIKEKRETATLKCYPIPRHDTVYWYQQGPGQDPQFLISFYEKMQSDKGSIPDRFSAQQFSDYHSELNMSSLELGDSALYFCASSNRDTLSRELFFGEGSRLTVL.

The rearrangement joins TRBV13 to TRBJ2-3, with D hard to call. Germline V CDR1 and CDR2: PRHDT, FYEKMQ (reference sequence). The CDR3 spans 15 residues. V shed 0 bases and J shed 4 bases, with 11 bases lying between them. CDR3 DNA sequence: TGTGCCAGCAGCTTAGGCTGGGCAGGCCCAGATACGCAGTATTTT. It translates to CASSLGWAGPDTQYF. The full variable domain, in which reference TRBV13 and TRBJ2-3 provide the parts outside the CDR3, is AAGVIQSPRHLIKEKRETATLKCYPIPRHDTVYWYQQGPGQDPQFLISFYEKMQSDKGSIPDRFSAQQFSDYHSELNMSSLELGDSALYFCASSLGWAGPDTQYFGPGTRLTVL.

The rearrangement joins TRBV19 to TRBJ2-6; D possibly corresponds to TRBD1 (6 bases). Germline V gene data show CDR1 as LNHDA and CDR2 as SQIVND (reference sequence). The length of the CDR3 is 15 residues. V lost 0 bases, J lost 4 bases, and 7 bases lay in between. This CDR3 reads CASSIEGAGANVLTF. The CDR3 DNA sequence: TGTGCCAGTAGTATAGAGGGGGCCGGGGCCAACGTCCTGACTTTC.